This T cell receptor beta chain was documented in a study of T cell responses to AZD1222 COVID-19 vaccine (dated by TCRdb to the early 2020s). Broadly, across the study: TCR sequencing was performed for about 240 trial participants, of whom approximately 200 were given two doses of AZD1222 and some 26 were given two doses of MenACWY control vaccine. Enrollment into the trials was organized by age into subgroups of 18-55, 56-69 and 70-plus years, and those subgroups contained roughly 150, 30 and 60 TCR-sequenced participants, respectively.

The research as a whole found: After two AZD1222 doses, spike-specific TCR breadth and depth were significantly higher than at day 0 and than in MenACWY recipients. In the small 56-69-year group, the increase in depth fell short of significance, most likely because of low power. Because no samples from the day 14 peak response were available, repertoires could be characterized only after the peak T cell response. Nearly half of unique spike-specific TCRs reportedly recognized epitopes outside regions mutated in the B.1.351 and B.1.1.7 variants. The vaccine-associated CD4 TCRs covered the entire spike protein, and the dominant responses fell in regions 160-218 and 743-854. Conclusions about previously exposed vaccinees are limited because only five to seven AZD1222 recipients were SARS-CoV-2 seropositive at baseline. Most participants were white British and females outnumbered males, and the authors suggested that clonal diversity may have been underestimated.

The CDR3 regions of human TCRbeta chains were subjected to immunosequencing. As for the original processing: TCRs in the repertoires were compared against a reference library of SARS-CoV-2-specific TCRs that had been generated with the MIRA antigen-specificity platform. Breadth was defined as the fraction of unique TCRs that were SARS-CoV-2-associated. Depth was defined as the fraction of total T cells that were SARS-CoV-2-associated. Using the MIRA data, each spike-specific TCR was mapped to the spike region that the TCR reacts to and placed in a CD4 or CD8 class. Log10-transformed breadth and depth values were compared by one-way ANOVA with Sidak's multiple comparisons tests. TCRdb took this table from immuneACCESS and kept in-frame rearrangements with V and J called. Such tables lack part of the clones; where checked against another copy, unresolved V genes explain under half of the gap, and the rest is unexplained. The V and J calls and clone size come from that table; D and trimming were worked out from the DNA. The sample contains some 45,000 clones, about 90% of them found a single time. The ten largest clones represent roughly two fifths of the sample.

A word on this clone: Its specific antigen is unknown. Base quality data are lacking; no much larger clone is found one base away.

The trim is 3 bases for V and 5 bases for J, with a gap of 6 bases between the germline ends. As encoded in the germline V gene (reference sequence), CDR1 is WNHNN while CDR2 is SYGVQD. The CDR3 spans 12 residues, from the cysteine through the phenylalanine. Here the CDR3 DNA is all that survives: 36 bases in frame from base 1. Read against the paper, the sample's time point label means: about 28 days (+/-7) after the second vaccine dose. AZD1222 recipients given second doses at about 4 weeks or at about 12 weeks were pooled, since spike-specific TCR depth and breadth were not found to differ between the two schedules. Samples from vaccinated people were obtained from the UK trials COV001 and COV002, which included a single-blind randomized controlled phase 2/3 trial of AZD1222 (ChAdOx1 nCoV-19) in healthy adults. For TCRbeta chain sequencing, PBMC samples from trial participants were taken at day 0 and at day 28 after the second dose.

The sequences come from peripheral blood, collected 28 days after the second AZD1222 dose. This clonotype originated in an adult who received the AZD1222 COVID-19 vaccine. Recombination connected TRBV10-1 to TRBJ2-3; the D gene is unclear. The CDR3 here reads CASSDLGDTQYF. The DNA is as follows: TGCGCCAGCAGTGATCTCGGAGATACGCAGTATTTT.